Detailed here is one T cell receptor (beta chain). This clone was counted a few times. The antigen it binds to is not known. The record has no base qualities; no much larger clone is one base away. The entire amount of isolated RNA was reverse transcribed using the High Capacity cDNA Reverse Transcription Kit, so the sequenced TCRB transcripts were expressed ones. Deep immunoSEQ sequencing was performed on naive, central memory and regulatory T cell samples, with an average of around 3.4 million total reads per sample. After sorted cells were lysed in RLT buffer, RNA was extracted with DNase-treated RNeasy Micro or Mini kits, with the choice depending on cell number. Each cell subset was processed on its own to prevent cross-contamination, while patient and healthy donor samples were processed together. Using the immunoSEQ multiplex PCR, TCRB sequences were amplified from cDNA into 87-bp fragments spanning the CDR3 region. Sequencing of the amplicons was performed on the Illumina HiSeq platform. Processing in the source paper ran as follows. PCR bias was computationally corrected using synthetic template baselines, reads within Hamming distance 2 were collapsed, and singletons that could not be merged were discarded. Reads were aligned against IMGT to assign V, D and J genes, CDR3 length and insertions or deletions at six rearrangement sites. Within each subset, clonotype counts were normalized to the number of sorted cells before true diversity and Gini coefficients were calculated with the tcR R package. The overlap coefficient, calculated on TCRB nucleotide sequences, was used to measure repertoire sharing. TCRdb's version of the immuneACCESS table is confined to in-frame rearrangements and falls short of the full clone set. An unresolved V gene accounts for under half of the shortfall where checked; the remainder is of unknown origin. For V, J and clone size, that table is used; D and trimming come from the DNA. The sample table contains more than 300,000 clones; only one count was recorded for less than 9.5% of them. Of the sample, approximately 0.47% is held by the ten largest clones.

The data belong to a study of beta chain features in type 1 diabetes (dated by TCRdb to 2017 to 2018). With regard to the full study: No differences in mean age, gender distribution, total cell number or subset yield were found between patients and healthy donors. A total of roughly 100 million sorted cells were examined across all samples, and the number of cells per subset was strongly correlated with RNA yield. In the study, TCRB repertoires of sorted circulating CD4+ T cell subsets from recently diagnosed type 1 diabetes patients were compared with those of matched healthy donors. Regulatory and stem cell-like memory subsets were isolated from only 8 patients and roughly eight healthy donors, whereas naive and central memory subsets came from all 28 donors.

Broader findings and caveats from the paper: Patients with type 1 diabetes made fewer insertions and deleted more nucleotides at VDJ recombination sites, implying thymic rearrangement abnormalities. Naive, central memory and regulatory TCRB repertoires appeared to be more similar among patients than among healthy donors. Only small numbers of individuals were included in the HLA sub-analyses, which left unresolved whether HLA type had any influence on TCRB rearrangement. Because cDNA was sequenced instead of genomic DNA, activated cells with high expression could be over-represented, although the groups did not differ in activation or CD3 levels. Shorter templates might have been favored by PCR, but patient and control samples were amplified and corrected together, so both groups would have been affected equally by any skew. In all four CD4+ subsets, TCRB CDR3 length was moderately but significantly shorter in type 1 diabetes patients.

From each donor, a single peripheral blood sample of approximately 0.11 L on average was drawn into heparinised tubes. A BD FACSAria II and a panel including CD45RO, CCR7, CD25, CD127, CD95 and CD27 were used to sort naive, central memory, regulatory and stem cell-like memory CD4+ T cells. Every sorted population had a purity above 98%. PBMCs were isolated immediately by Lymphoprep density gradient centrifugation and stained directly without culture. Samples were stained and sorted in pairs, with one healthy donor and one patient per experiment, so that batch effects were minimized. The TCR originated in a woman younger than 35 in good health. The sample was central memory CD4+ T cells from blood.

The nucleotide sequence reads TGTGCCACCAGCAGAGATAGGTGGCAGAATGAAAAACTGTTTTTT. It is translated as CATSRDRWQNEKLFF. The chain is encoded by TRBV15 joined to TRBJ1-4, with an unclear D gene assignment. V is cut by 0 bases and J by 5 bases, and the space between the germline ends is 10 bases. From its cysteine to its phenylalanine, the CDR3 spans 15 amino acids. CDR3 DNA only is kept here, 45 bases in frame from base 1. For CDR1 and CDR2, the germline V gene (reference sequence) lists LNHNV and YYDKDF. The CDR3 plus the reference TRBV15 and TRBJ1-4 genes for the other parts give the full variable domain: DAMVIQNPRYQVTQFGKPVTLSCSQTLNHNVMYWYQQKSSQAPKLLFHYYDKDFNNEADTPDNFQSRRPNTSFCFLDIRSPGLGDTAMYLCATSRDRWQNEKLFFGSGTQLSVL.